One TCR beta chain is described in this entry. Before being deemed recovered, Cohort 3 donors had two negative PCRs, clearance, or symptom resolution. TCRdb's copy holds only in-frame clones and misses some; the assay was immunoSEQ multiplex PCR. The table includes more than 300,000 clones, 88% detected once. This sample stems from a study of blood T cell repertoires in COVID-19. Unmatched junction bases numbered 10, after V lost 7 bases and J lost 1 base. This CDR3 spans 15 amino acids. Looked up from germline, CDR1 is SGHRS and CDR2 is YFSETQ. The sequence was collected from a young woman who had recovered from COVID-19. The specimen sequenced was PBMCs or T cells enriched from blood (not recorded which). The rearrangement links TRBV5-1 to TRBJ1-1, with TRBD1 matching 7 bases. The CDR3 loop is CASLKEGAANTEAFF. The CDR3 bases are TGCGCCAGCTTGAAAGAGGGGGCAGCGAACACTGAAGCTTTCTTT.